This T cell receptor (beta chain) is drawn from a study of cytomegalovirus exposure and HLA in healthy donors. At the level of the study: Unique TCRs from HLA-typed donors, 75 million to 100 million of them, were held in an early data release. Study-wide results and caveats: Cytomegalovirus status was reportedly diagnosed by the classifier with high specificity and sensitivity. There were some public TCRs occurring in many donors, but most TCR sequences were rare.

Remarks on this clone: Its antigen is unknown.

The CDR3 contains 14 residues. The germline V gene encodes CDR1 SGHTA and CDR2 FQGNSA. V lost 2 bases, J lost 6 bases, and 14 bases lay in between. The PCR contained 60 Vbeta and 13 Jbeta primers. Authors' methods: Roughly 81 million unique TCR beta chains, 9 million to 11 million shared, were counted in a later analysis. Sequenced by immunoSEQ multiplex PCR; TCRdb stores in-frame clones only, minus some. V, J and clone size are those of that table, while D and trimming were read from the DNA. The sample carries approximately 170,000 clones, approximately 77% recorded once. The chain has TRBV7-2 and TRBJ2-7, with TRBD2 as a possible D gene (6 bases). This clonotype was obtained from a male donor in good health and CMV-seronegative. Sequencing was done on a sample of PBMCs. In DNA, the CDR3 is TGTGCCAGCAGCTTATTGGCGGGGAGCGGCGAGCAGTACTTC. It translates to CASSLLAGSGEQYF.